These 25 T cell receptor beta chains share one sample of origin, sequenced in a study of T cells after yellow fever vaccination (dated by TCRdb to between 2018 and 2021). The treatment or condition label corresponds to: live attenuated yellow fever vaccine strain. The library was made by 5' RACE. TCRdb names Illumina NovaSeq 6000 as the instrument used. TCRdb itself trimmed the public reads at Q25 with fastp, ran MiXCR and retained productive beta chains. Records with the same CDR3 protein are collapsed into one entry carrying the most frequent genes and DNA. Present in this sample are about 260,000 distinct CDR3 sequences, roughly 4% of which were seen just once. The ten largest clones add up to about 20% of the sample. The sequencing used PBMCs, collected 15 days after the yellow fever booster vaccination. The receptors shown here come from a young man who received the YFV17D yellow fever vaccine.

This clonotype was seen repeatedly, ten times or more. The chain links TRBV15 to TRBJ2-3; D is unresolved. The V end was cut by 2 bases, the J end by 2 bases, with 11 bases between. CDR1 and CDR2 (germline): LNHNV, YYDKDF (reference sequence). This CDR3 contains 15 residues. CDR3 sequence reads: CATSRYNGFTDTQYF. Here the CDR3 DNA reads TGTGCCACCAGCAGATATAACGGTTTCACAGATACGCAGTATTTT.

At least ten counts were recorded for this clonotype. The chain carries TRBV4-3 and TRBJ1-6, with TRBD1 matching 9 bases. The J segment lost 10 bases and the V segment lost 3 bases, leaving 16 bases of the junction unmatched. The CDR3 spans 18 residues. Germline-derived CDR1 and CDR2 are LGHNA and YSLEER. The CDR3 loop reads CASSQDSARDRDLSPLHF. The CDR3 bases are TGCGCCAGCAGCCAGGATTCGGCCCGGGACAGGGACTTATCACCCCTCCACTTT.

This clonotype showed up many times. The genes are TRBV7-9 and TRBJ2-2, with D perhaps given as TRBD1 or TRBD2 (5 bases each). Trimming removed 6 bases from V and 3 bases from J, with 17 bases in between. CDR1 is SEHNR and CDR2 is FQNEAQ in the germline V gene (reference sequence). This CDR3 contains 16 residues. In DNA, the CDR3 is TGTGCCAGCAGGGCTCCGAGGAGAGGGGACACCGGGGAGCTGTTTTTT. Translation gives CASRAPRRGDTGELFF.

The table lists this clonotype with many counts. The rearrangement uses TRBV7-3 and TRBJ2-3; TRBD2 aligns across 11 bases. The V gene's germline CDR1 is SGHTA and CDR2 FQGTGA. The CDR3 has 16 residues. Germline trimming cut 4 bases from V and 6 bases from J; bases unmatched to any gene: 9. The CDR3 loop is CASSWSSGGPLDTQYF. CDR3 DNA sequence: TGTGCCAGCAGCTGGTCTAGCGGGGGGCCCCTGGATACGCAGTATTTT.

The CDR3 nucleotides are TGTGCCAGCCGAACGGGGTACTTTAGTTCGGCCCAGCATTTT. Protein: CASRTGYFSSAQHF. The chain carries TRBV27 and TRBJ1-5; D is unclear. The germline V and J ends were trimmed by 8 bases and 11 bases, with 22 bases remaining between them. CDR1 is MNHEY and CDR2 is SMNVEV in the germline V gene (reference sequence). This CDR3 is built from 14 residues.

This clonotype was observed at least ten times. This chain links TRBV14 with TRBJ2-3, with 9 positions matching TRBD2. In germline, CDR1 is SGHDN, CDR2 FVKESK. The CDR3 runs 18 residues. With 0 bases clipped from V and 4 bases from J, the junction kept 11 bases outside the gene matches. CDR3 protein: CASSQERGLAGLADTQYF. The CDR3 region has the DNA TGTGCCAGCAGCCAAGAGCGTGGCCTAGCGGGGCTCGCAGATACGCAGTATTTT.

In its sample, this clonotype was seen many times. The chain couples TRBV7-9 to TRBJ2-1; D is undetermined. Germline assignment: CDR1 SEHNR and CDR2 FQNEAQ (reference sequence). This CDR3 region has 12 residues. The ends were cut back, 5 bases at V and 4 bases at J, with 6 bases in the middle. Here the CDR3 reads CASSTPYNEQFF. The CDR3 DNA is TGTGCCAGCAGCACCCCTTACAATGAGCAGTTCTTC.

Only a few counts were recorded for this clonotype. The chain recombines TRBV12-3 or TRBV12-4 with TRBJ2-1; 10 nucleotides agree with TRBD1. This CDR3 is built from 15 residues. Unmatched junction bases numbered 9, after V lost 5 bases and J lost 8 bases. This CDR3 reads CASSPPGQGLHEQFF. The CDR3 nucleotides are TGTGCCAGCAGTCCCCCGGGACAGGGGCTGCATGAGCAGTTCTTC.

This clonotype was picked up many times. V and J are TRBV7-9 and TRBJ1-6; D remains unclear. Trimming shortened V by 7 bases and J by 0 bases, and 4 bases separated the two germline ends. Germline V gives CDR1 SEHNR, CDR2 FQNEAQ (reference sequence). This CDR3 is 13 amino acids long. In DNA, the CDR3 is TGTGCCAGCACCCCCTCCTATAATTCACCCCTCCACTTT. Encoded protein: CASTPSYNSPLHF.

This clonotype was counted at least ten times. This chain joins TRBV18 and TRBJ1-1; D gene unclear. The CDR3 length is 13 residues. Germline loops: CDR1 KGHSH, CDR2 LQKENI. V dropped 2 bases and J dropped 8 bases, with 12 bases sitting between them. CDR3 sequence (DNA): TGTGCCAGCTCACCATTGAAGCTATCCGAAGCTTTCTTT. It codes for CASSPLKLSEAFF. Looking up the rest from reference TRBV18 and TRBJ1-1 gives the full variable domain: NAGVMQNPRHLVRRRGQEARLRCSPMKGHSHVYWYRQLPEEGLKFMVYLQKENIIDESGMPKERFSAEFPKEGPSILRIQQVVRGDSAAYFCASSPLKLSEAFFGQGTRLTVV.

This clonotype occurred many times. This chain joins TRBV7-2 and TRBJ2-1, with TRBD2 matching 8 bases. CDR3 length: 17 amino acids. The junction had 8 bases not matched to a gene; V was cut back by 3 bases and J by 1 base. Germline CDR1 is SGHTA and CDR2 is FQGNSA. In DNA, the CDR3 is TGTGCCAGCAGCTTTCCCCGGGGGGGCAAATCCTACAATGAGCAGTTCTTC. This translates into CASSFPRGGKSYNEQFF.

This clonotype came up many times. This sequence joins TRBV7-2 and TRBJ1-2; 9 bases line up with TRBD1. The CDR3 has 14 residues. The germline V gene has CDR1 SGHTA and CDR2 FQGNSA. V gave up 1 base and J gave up 8 bases; unmatched junction bases: 5. CDR3: CASSLDRGQTGYTF. CDR3 coding DNA: TGTGCCAGCAGCTTAGACAGGGGGCAAACGGGCTACACCTTC.

This clonotype was counted ten times or more. This chain links TRBV4-2 with TRBJ1-1; D unresolved. V lost 0 bases, J lost 5 bases, and 10 bases lay in between. Germline V gene lookup returns CDR1 LGHNA and CDR2 YNFKEQ. The CDR3 extends over 14 amino acids. CDR3 sequence reads: CASSQEGRQTEAFF. CDR3 nucleotide sequence: TGTGCCAGCAGCCAAGAGGGCAGGCAGACTGAAGCTTTCTTT.

This clonotype was seen ten or more times. The V gene is TRBV6-2 or TRBV6-3, the J gene TRBJ2-5; the D is unclear. V dropped 6 bases and J dropped 5 bases, with 13 bases sitting between them. Germline lookup yields CDR1 MNHEY and CDR2 SVGEGT. This CDR3 has 13 amino acids. CDR3: CASSLVGAETQYF. The CDR3 DNA follows: TGTGCCAGCAGCCTAGTCGGAGCCGAGACCCAGTACTTC.

This clonotype has a count of ten or more. The chain joins TRBV6-1 to TRBJ2-1; perhaps D is TRBD1 or TRBD2 (5 bases each). The germline V gene has CDR1 MNHNS and CDR2 SASEGT. The V end was cut by 3 bases, the J end by 6 bases, with 15 bases between. The CDR3 loop spans 15 amino acids. The CDR3 bases are TGTGCCAGCAGTGAGGGTACGGGGCCCACCAATGAGCAGTTCTTC. It encodes CASSEGTGPTNEQFF.

This clonotype was found many times. The V and J genes are TRBV20-1 and TRBJ2-3; maybe TRBD2 (6 bases). CDR3 size: 15 residues. V gave up 5 bases and J gave up 0 bases, with 15 bases separating them. Germline CDR1 is DFQATT and CDR2 is SNEGSKA (reference sequence). Here the CDR3 reads CSADLLATSTDTQYF. DNA for the CDR3: TGCAGTGCTGATCTACTAGCTACTAGCACAGATACGCAGTATTTT.

This clonotype was counted many times. The rearrangement joins TRBV7-6 to TRBJ2-5; 10 nucleotides align to TRBD2. The J segment lost 2 bases and the V segment lost 3 bases, leaving 3 bases of the junction unmatched. The CDR3 has 15 amino acids. Germline values: CDR1 SGHVS, CDR2 FNYEAQ. The CDR3 reads CASSFGLAVQETQYF. The CDR3 bases are TGTGCCAGCAGCTTCGGACTAGCGGTACAAGAGACCCAGTACTTC. Based on the CDR3 plus reference TRBV7-6 and TRBJ2-5, the full variable domain is GAGVSQSPRYKVTKRGQDVALRCDPISGHVSLYWYRQALGQGPEFLTYFNYEAQQDKSGLPNDRFSAERPEGSISTLTIQRTEQRDSAMYRCASSFGLAVQETQYFGPGTRLLVL.

This clonotype was seen at least ten times. V usage is TRBV7-9 and J usage is TRBJ2-1; tentatively, D is TRBD2 (6 bases). Germline CDR1 and CDR2: SEHNR and FQNEAQ (reference sequence). The CDR3 spans 14 residues. Trimming removed 0 bases at V and 9 bases at J, with 12 bases between. CDR3 sequence: CASSLALASGEQFF. The CDR3 region has the DNA TGTGCCAGCAGCTTAGCGCTAGCGTCGGGTGAGCAGTTCTTC.

This clonotype was detected ten times or more. The genes are TRBV5-5 and TRBJ2-2; D gene unclear. Trimming pared 0 bases from V and 0 bases from J, leaving 12 bases between. CDR1 is SGHKS, CDR2 YYEKEE, per germline (reference sequence). The CDR3 runs to 17 residues. CDR3 region: CASSLGRWPPNTGELFF. CDR3 DNA sequence: TGTGCCAGCAGCTTGGGTCGTTGGCCCCCGAACACCGGGGAGCTGTTTTTT.

This clonotype appeared many times. This rearrangement joins TRBV5-1 to TRBJ2-7; 8 bases match TRBD1. Germline V gives CDR1 SGHRS, CDR2 YFSETQ. CDR3 size: 15 residues. With 4 bases clipped from V and 7 bases from J, the junction kept 13 bases outside the gene matches. CDR3 in DNA: TGCGCCAGCAGCCAGACCCCCCACAGGGGGAATGAGCAGTACTTC. Translating gives CASSQTPHRGNEQYF.

This clonotype came up many times. The chain uses TRBV4-1 and TRBJ1-2; D call uncertain. The germline V gene encodes CDR1 MGHRA and CDR2 YSYEKL. The CDR3 loop spans 12 amino acids. V was clipped by 11 bases and J by 6 bases, with 16 bases between them. CDR3 nucleotide sequence: TGCGCCCCACATTGCACAGAGGATGGCTACACCTTC. Translating it yields CAPHCTEDGYTF.

This clonotype appeared many times. The chain's CDR3 is CSAKGSGNTIYF. In DNA form, the CDR3 reads TGCAGTGCTAAAGGATCCGGAAACACCATATATTTT. This rearrangement joins TRBV20-1 to TRBJ1-3; D gene uncertain. Trimming took off 4 bases at V and 4 bases at J, with 8 bases between the two ends. The CDR3 is 12 residues long. Germline lookup yields CDR1 DFQATT and CDR2 SNEGSKA (reference sequence).

This clonotype was seen many times. V and J are TRBV2 and TRBJ2-7; D unclear. With 7 bases removed from V and 7 bases from J, the gap between germline ends came to 11 bases. The CDR3 is 11 amino acids. Germline CDR1 is SNHLY and CDR2 is FYNNEI. CDR3 nucleotides: TGTGCCAGCACTTCCTATGGGGAGCAGTACTTC. It encodes CASTSYGEQYF.

This clonotype has ten or more counts. V gene TRBV27 combines with J gene TRBJ1-1; D not resolved. The CDR3 loop spans 14 amino acids. Germline V CDR1 and CDR2: MNHEY, SMNVEV (reference sequence). The V end was cut by 5 bases, the J end by 7 bases, with 17 bases between. CDR3 in amino acids: CASSPHGRAFEAFF. The DNA of the CDR3 is TGTGCCAGCAGTCCCCACGGACGAGCTTTTGAAGCTTTCTTT.

The sample holds many counts of this clonotype. This rearrangement joins TRBV7-2 to TRBJ2-5; weak D call: TRBD2 (6 bases). This CDR3 spans 13 amino acids. The V end lost 5 bases, the J end lost 7 bases, and 14 bases lay between the germline ends. The V gene's germline CDR1 is SGHTA and CDR2 FQGNSA. CDR3 residues: CASSPGTGGTQYF. DNA of the CDR3: TGTGCCAGCAGCCCCGGGACCGGGGGGACCCAGTACTTC.